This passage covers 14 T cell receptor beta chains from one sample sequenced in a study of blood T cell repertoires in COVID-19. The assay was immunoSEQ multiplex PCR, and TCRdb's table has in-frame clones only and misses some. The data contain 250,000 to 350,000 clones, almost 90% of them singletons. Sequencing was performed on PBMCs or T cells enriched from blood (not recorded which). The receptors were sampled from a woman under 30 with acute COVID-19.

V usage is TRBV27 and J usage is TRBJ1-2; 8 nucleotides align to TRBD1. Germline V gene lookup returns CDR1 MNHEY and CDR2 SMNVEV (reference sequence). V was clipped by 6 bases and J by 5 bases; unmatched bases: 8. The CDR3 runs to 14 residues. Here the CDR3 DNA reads TGTGCCAGCAGCCATACCGGGACAGGTTATGGCTACACCTTC. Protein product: CASSHTGTGYGYTF.

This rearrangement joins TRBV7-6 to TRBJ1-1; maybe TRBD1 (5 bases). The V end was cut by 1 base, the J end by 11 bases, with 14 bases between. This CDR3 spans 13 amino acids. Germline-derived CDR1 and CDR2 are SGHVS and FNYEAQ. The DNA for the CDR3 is TGTGCCAGCAGCTTAGGAGTGGCGGGGGAGGCTTTCTTT. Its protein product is CASSLGVAGEAFF.

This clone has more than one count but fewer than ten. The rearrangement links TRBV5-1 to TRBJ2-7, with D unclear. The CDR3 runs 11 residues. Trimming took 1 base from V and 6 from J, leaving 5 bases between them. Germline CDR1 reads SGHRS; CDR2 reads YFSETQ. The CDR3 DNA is TGCGCCAGCAGCTTGTTCGGCGAGCAGTACTTC. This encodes CASSLFGEQYF.

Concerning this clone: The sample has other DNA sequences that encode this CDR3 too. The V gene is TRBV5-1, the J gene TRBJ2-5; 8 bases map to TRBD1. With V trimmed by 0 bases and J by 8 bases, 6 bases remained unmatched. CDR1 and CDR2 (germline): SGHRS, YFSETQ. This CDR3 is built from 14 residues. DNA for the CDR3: TGCGCCAGCAGCTTGGGAGGGACAGGAGAAACCCAGTACTTC. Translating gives CASSLGGTGETQYF.

The DNA of the CDR3 is TGTGCCAGCAGTTTACCCCAGATTACGCGCTACACCTTC. Its translation: CASSLPQITRYTF. The chain combines TRBV28 with TRBJ1-2, with D uncertain. Trimming removed 2 bases from V and 9 bases from J, with 13 bases in between. CDR3 size: 13 residues. Germline V lookup: CDR1 MDHEN, CDR2 SYDVKM.

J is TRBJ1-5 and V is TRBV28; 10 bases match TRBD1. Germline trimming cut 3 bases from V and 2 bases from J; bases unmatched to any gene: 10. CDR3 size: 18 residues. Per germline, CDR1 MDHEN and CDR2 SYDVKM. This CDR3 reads CASSFRDRGERGNQPQHF. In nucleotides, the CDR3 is TGTGCCAGCAGTTTTAGGGACAGGGGAGAGCGAGGCAATCAGCCCCAGCATTTT.

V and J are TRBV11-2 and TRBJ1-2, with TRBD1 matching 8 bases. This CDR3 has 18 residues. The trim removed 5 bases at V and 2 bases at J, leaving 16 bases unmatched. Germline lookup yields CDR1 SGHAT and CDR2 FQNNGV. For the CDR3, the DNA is TGTGCCAGCAGCACCCGTCAGACAGGGGAGAGGATAAACTATGGCTACACCTTC. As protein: CASSTRQTGERINYGYTF.

The CDR3 region has the DNA TGTGCCAGTAGTATAGAGACAGGGTCCCCAGATACGCAGTATTTT. The encoded protein is CASSIETGSPDTQYF. This rearrangement joins TRBV19 to TRBJ2-3; 7 bases align to TRBD1. Per the germline V gene, CDR1 is LNHDA and CDR2 is SQIVND (reference sequence). This CDR3 has 15 residues. V was clipped by 0 bases and J by 4 bases; unmatched bases: 4.

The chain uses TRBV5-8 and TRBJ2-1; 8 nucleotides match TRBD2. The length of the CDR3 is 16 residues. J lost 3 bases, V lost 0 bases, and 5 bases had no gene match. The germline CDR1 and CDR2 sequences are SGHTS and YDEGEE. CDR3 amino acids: CASSLGSAGGYNEQFF. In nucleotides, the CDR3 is TGTGCCAGCAGCTTGGGATCGGCGGGAGGCTACAATGAGCAGTTCTTC.

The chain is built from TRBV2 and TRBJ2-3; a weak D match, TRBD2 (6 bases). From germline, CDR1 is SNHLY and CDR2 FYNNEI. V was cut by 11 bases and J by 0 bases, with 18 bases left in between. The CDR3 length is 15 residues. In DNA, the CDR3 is TGTGCCGGCGTGGCCCTTAGCGGTAGCACAGATACGCAGTATTTT. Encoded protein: CAGVALSGSTDTQYF.

Here the CDR3 DNA reads TGCAGCGTAATAACCGTGACAGGGAAAATAGGCTACACCTTC. Protein sequence: CSVITVTGKIGYTF. This chain links TRBV29-1 with TRBJ1-2; TRBD1 aligns across 7 bases. Germline-derived CDR1 and CDR2 are SQVTM and ANQGSEA. Unmatched junction bases numbered 15, after V lost 6 bases and J lost 8 bases. This CDR3 contains 14 residues. Variable domain in full (rest from reference TRBV29-1 and TRBJ1-2): SAVISQKPSRDICQRGTSLTIQCQVDSQVTMMFWYRQQPGQSLTLIATANQGSEATYESGFVIDKFPISRPNLTFSTLTVSNMSPEDSSIYLCSVITVTGKIGYTFGSGTRLTVV.

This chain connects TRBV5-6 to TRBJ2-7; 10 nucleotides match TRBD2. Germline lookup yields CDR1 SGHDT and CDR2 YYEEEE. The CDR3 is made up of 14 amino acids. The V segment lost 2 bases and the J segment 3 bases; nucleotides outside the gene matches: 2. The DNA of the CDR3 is TGTGCCAGCAGCTTCGGGACTAGCGACTACGAGCAGTACTTC. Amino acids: CASSFGTSDYEQYF.

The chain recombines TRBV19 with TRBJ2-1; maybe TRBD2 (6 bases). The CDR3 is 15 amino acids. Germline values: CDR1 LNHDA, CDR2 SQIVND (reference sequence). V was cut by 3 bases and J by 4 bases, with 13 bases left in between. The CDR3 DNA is TGTGCCAGTAGTATCGAGGCAGGAGGGTACAATGAGCAGTTCTTC. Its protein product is CASSIEAGGYNEQFF.

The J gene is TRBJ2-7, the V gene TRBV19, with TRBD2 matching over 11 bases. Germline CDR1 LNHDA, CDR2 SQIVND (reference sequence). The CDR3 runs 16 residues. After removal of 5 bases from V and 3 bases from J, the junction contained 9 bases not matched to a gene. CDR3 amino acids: CASSAGTSGAHYEQYF. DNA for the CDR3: TGTGCCAGTAGTGCAGGGACTAGCGGCGCCCACTACGAGCAGTACTTC.